This TCR beta chain derives from a study of T-cell reconstitution after alpha-beta-depleted transplantation in children. General study findings and limits: Some patients' high day-60 TCRbeta diversity was traced to surviving recipient T cells and thymic progenitors. After one year, T-cell counts and TCRbeta diversity mostly came from new T cells.

The germline gives CDR1 SEHNR, CDR2 FQNEAQ (reference sequence). CDR3 length equals 14 residues. V was cut by 3 bases and J by 6 bases, with 12 bases left in between. This clonotype was detected only a few times. Its antigen is currently unknown. As it was prepared, the TCRbeta library received unique molecular identifiers. One entry per CDR3 protein results from TCRdb running MiXCR on the PCR reads. The sample shows about 300,000 distinct CDR3 sequences, about 9.4% of them seen only once. The rearrangement links TRBV7-9 to TRBJ2-1, with D unresolved. The receptor comes from a boy under two years old with acute myeloid leukemia, due to receive a stem cell transplant. The sequencing used PBMCs, collected before TCRalphabeta/CD19-depleted stem cell transplant. The CDR3 loop is CASSLEVSFNEQFF. The CDR3 DNA reads as TGTGCCAGCAGCTTGGAAGTCAGCTTCAATGAGCAGTTCTTC.